This note documents a single T cell receptor beta chain sequence. Its antigen is as yet unknown. With 60 Vbeta and 13 Jbeta primers, the PCR was carried out. Assay: immunoSEQ multiplex PCR; the TCRdb copy retains only in-frame clones and omits some. The sample table includes 200,000 to 250,000 clones. The CDR3 loop spans 14 amino acids. The source of the sample is a study of cytomegalovirus exposure and HLA in healthy donors. Broader study findings: A later examination showed that TCR association rates differed by HLA locus, with DRB1 most and HLA-C fewest.

The sample taken for sequencing was PBMCs. This chain connects TRBV21-1 to TRBJ1-1; the tabulated D call, TRBD1, remains unverified against the DNA. TRBV21-1 is a pseudogene segment. The clonotype comes from a young woman in good health and CMV-seropositive. This chain's CDR3 is CASSPGHWNTEAFF. The CDR3 DNA sequence: TGTGCCAGCAGTCCGGGACATTGGAACACTGAAGCTTTCTTT.